Given below is one TCR beta chain in context. Its antigen is undetermined. Generated by immunoSEQ multiplex PCR, the TCRdb table keeps only in-frame clones and is missing some. The sample carries about 800,000 clones, around 96% recorded once. Naive CD8 cells, CD45RO-negative and positively selected for CCR7, excluded terminally differentiated effector memory CD45RA+ cells. The source of the sample is a study of shared clonotypes between healthy human individuals. Regarding the study as a whole: About 5% of naive CD4 clonotypes were common to several donors.

Trimming took 0 bases from V and 2 from J, leaving 11 bases between them. The CDR3 extends over 15 amino acids. The V gene's germline CDR1 is MGHRA and CDR2 YSYEKL. This sequence joins TRBV4-1 and TRBJ2-7; D gene uncertain. The receptor's source is a man aged 30 to 39 in good health. The sequencing input was naive CD8+ T cells sorted from blood. The CDR3 DNA is TGCGCCAGCAGCCAAGATCCCCCAGGTGCCTACGAGCAGTACTTC. The encoded protein is CASSQDPPGAYEQYF.